Presented here are 18 T cell receptor beta chains from one specimen sequenced in a study of OX40 agonist ivuxolimab in advanced cancers. The assay was immunoSEQ multiplex PCR, and TCRdb's table has in-frame clones only and misses some. The repertoire holds 70,000 to 85,000 clones, with approximately 86% as singletons. The starting material was CD4+ or CD8+ T cells sorted from blood, obtained in a trial of the OX40 agonist ivuxolimab. The receptors come from an adult with an advanced solid tumor such as melanoma, head and neck, liver or kidney cancer.

The chain links TRBV20-1 to TRBJ2-1; tentatively, D is TRBD2 (5 bases). Germline CDR1 reads DFQATT; CDR2 reads SNEGSKA (reference sequence). The V gene lost 5 bases and the J gene lost 8 bases, with 10 bases spanning the gap. The CDR3 length is 11 residues. CDR3 nucleotide sequence: TGCAGTGCTCCACTAGGCGATGAGCAGTTCTTC. Translated: CSAPLGDEQFF.

This CDR3 is CASSYPGYQPQHF. In DNA form, the CDR3 reads TGTGCCAGCAGTTACCCGGGGTATCAGCCCCAGCATTTT. V usage is TRBV6-6 and J usage is TRBJ1-5, with D hard to call. Germline values: CDR1 MNHNY, CDR2 SVGAGI (reference sequence). V lost 2 bases, J lost 5 bases, and 7 bases lay in between. The CDR3 has 13 amino acids.

The chain recombines TRBV7-6 with TRBJ2-2; D perhaps matches TRBD1 (5 bases). The germline V gene has CDR1 SGHVS and CDR2 FNYEAQ. Trimming left V 0 bases short and J 7 bases short, with 6 bases between. The CDR3 is 13 amino acids. CDR3 bases: TGTGCCAGCAGCTTAGCTCAGGGCGGGGAGCTGTTTTTT. This encodes CASSLAQGGELFF.

This clone was found once. This chain links TRBV19 with TRBJ2-1; 8 bases are shared with TRBD1. With 6 bases clipped from V and 13 bases from J, the junction kept 5 bases outside the gene matches. This CDR3 spans 11 amino acids. Germline V CDR1 and CDR2: LNHDA, SQIVND (reference sequence). The CDR3 loop is CASSLGQGQFF. CDR3 sequence (DNA): TGTGCCAGTAGCCTCGGACAGGGCCAGTTCTTC.

The chain links TRBV27 to TRBJ2-7; perhaps TRBD2 as D (5 bases). CDR3 size: 17 residues. Per the germline V gene, CDR1 is MNHEY and CDR2 is SMNVEV (reference sequence). V was clipped by 7 bases and J by 1 base, with 23 bases between them. This chain's CDR3 is CASKFKGAALGSYEQYF. The CDR3 DNA sequence: TGTGCCAGCAAGTTTAAGGGAGCAGCCCTCGGTTCCTACGAGCAGTACTTC.

The V gene is TRBV30, the J gene TRBJ2-7, with D perhaps matching TRBD1 or TRBD2 (5 bases each). Per germline, CDR1 GTSNPN and CDR2 SVGIG (reference sequence). This CDR3 is 13 amino acids long. With 0 bases removed from V and 9 bases from J, the gap between germline ends came to 15 bases. CDR3 region: CAWSVRGHLGQYF. For the CDR3, the DNA is TGTGCCTGGAGTGTACGGGGCCATCTGGGGCAGTACTTC.

V and J are TRBV4-2 and TRBJ1-3, with 7 bases matching TRBD1. CDR1 and CDR2 (germline): LGHNA, YNFKEQ. The length of the CDR3 is 18 residues. J gave up 0 bases and V 1 base, and 9 bases lay outside the gene matches. The CDR3 coding sequence is TGTGCCAGCAGCCAAGTCCCGGACAGGTGGTACTCTGGAAACACCATATATTTT. Encoded protein: CASSQVPDRWYSGNTIYF.

This clone was seen just once. This chain links TRBV6-6 with TRBJ2-7; 9 bases align to TRBD1. The germline V gene has CDR1 MNHNY and CDR2 SVGAGI (reference sequence). The V segment lost 0 bases and the J segment 3 bases; nucleotides outside the gene matches: 0. The CDR3 length is 14 residues. CDR3 bases: TGTGCCAGCAGTTACTCGGACAGGGGCTACGAGCAGTACTTC. This encodes CASSYSDRGYEQYF.

The rearrangement uses TRBV5-4 and TRBJ2-7; no firm D call. The V end was cut by 2 bases, the J end by 2 bases, with 14 bases between. Germline V lookup: CDR1 SGHNT, CDR2 YYREEE (reference sequence). The CDR3 totals 15 residues. This chain's CDR3 is CASSLDSASAYEQYF. The DNA of the CDR3 is TGTGCCAGCAGCTTAGATTCGGCCTCCGCCTACGAGCAGTACTTC.

This clone has only a few counts. The V gene is TRBV6-5, the J gene TRBJ1-1; TRBD1 is a possible D gene (6 bases). V was shortened by 4 bases and J by 3 bases, with 15 bases between the two germline ends. Germline V CDR1 and CDR2: MNHEY, SVGAGI. The CDR3 contains 15 residues. CDR3 sequence (DNA): TGTGCCAGCAGTTCTCCACAGGGCAGGCACACTGAAGCTTTCTTT. Protein: CASSSPQGRHTEAFF.

The chain is built from TRBV6-5 and TRBJ1-1; D may be TRBD1 (6 bases). Between the trimmed V and J ends, which lost 2 bases and 7 bases, there was a span of 8 bases. The CDR3 has 12 residues. From germline, CDR1 is MNHEY and CDR2 SVGAGI. The CDR3 DNA follows: TGTGCCAGCAGTTACGACAGGATTGAAGCTTTCTTT. As protein: CASSYDRIEAFF.

The rearrangement links TRBV9 to TRBJ2-3; TRBD2 aligns across 11 bases. Germline CDR1 and CDR2: SGDLS and YYNGEE. The V segment lost 3 bases and the J segment 3 bases; nucleotides outside the gene matches: 12. The CDR3 has 18 residues. The CDR3 sequence is CASSARGLAGGYTDTQYF. CDR3 sequence (DNA): TGTGCCAGCAGCGCGAGAGGGCTAGCGGGGGGCTATACAGATACGCAGTATTTT.

V is TRBV7-2 and J is TRBJ1-6; D not certain. The length of the CDR3 is 16 residues. Trimming took 0 bases from V and 7 from J, leaving 13 bases between them. Looked up from germline, CDR1 is SGHTA and CDR2 is FQGNSA. The CDR3 DNA follows: TGTGCCAGCAGCTTAGCTTGGAGCGCGCTGAATTCACCCCTCCACTTT. It yields the protein CASSLAWSALNSPLHF.

The gene calls are TRBV4-3 and TRBJ1-2, with a weak D call TRBD1 (6 bases). Deletions cut 0 bases from V and 4 bases from J, with 15 bases between. Per germline, CDR1 LGHNA and CDR2 YSLEER. This CDR3 comprises 16 residues. CDR3 loop: CASSQDLGGLGYGYTF. CDR3 in DNA: TGCGCCAGCAGCCAAGATTTGGGGGGGCTCGGCTATGGCTACACCTTC.

V is TRBV19 and J is TRBJ1-1, with D perhaps matching TRBD1 (5 bases). CDR1 is LNHDA and CDR2 is SQIVND in the germline V gene (reference sequence). Trimming removed 5 bases at V and 2 bases at J, with 12 bases between. The length of the CDR3 is 14 residues. The CDR3: CASSVTGANTEAFF. CDR3 DNA: TGTGCCAGTAGTGTAACCGGGGCCAACACTGAAGCTTTCTTT.

The CDR3 DNA is TGTGCCAGCAGTTTGAGAGGGTATAGCAATCAGCCCCAGCATTTT. This gives the protein CASSLRGYSNQPQHF. The rearrangement joins TRBV28 to TRBJ1-5, with D unresolved. CDR3 length equals 15 residues. The germline V and J ends were trimmed by 3 bases and 0 bases, with 9 bases remaining between them. The germline V gene encodes CDR1 MDHEN and CDR2 SYDVKM.

V usage is TRBV2 and J usage is TRBJ2-1; 11 bases line up with TRBD1. Germline CDR1 reads SNHLY; CDR2 reads FYNNEI. J gave up 5 bases and V 3 bases, and 18 bases lay outside the gene matches. The CDR3 has 20 amino acids. CDR3 sequence (DNA): TGTGCCAGCAGTGACCTTCTACGGACAGGGGGCTATGGTAGTGACAATGAGCAGTTCTTC. Residues: CASSDLLRTGGYGSDNEQFF.

The chain carries TRBV7-3 and TRBJ2-7; TRBD2 agrees at 11 bases. With 4 bases clipped from V and 5 bases from J, the junction kept 13 bases outside the gene matches. The CDR3 is 17 residues long. In germline, CDR1 is SGHTA, CDR2 FQGTGA. Written as DNA, the CDR3 is TGTGCCAGCAGCTCACCAACCACTAGCGGGAGTGTCCACGAGCAGTACTTC. Amino acid sequence: CASSSPTTSGSVHEQYF. Drawing the rest from reference TRBV7-3 and TRBJ2-7, the complete variable domain is GAGVSQTPSNKVTEKGKYVELRCDPISGHTALYWYRQSLGQGPEFLIYFQGTGAADDSGLPNDRFFAVRPEGSVSTLKIQRTERGDSAVYLCASSSPTTSGSVHEQYFGPGTRLTVT.